Each of the 12 T cell receptor beta chains below was sequenced from the same sample in a study of human T cells and chemical hapten exposure. TCRdb re-called the RACE reads with MiXCR, one entry per CDR3 protein. The table shows 95,000 to 150,000 distinct CDR3 sequences, with roughly 13% occurring only once. As for time point: patch test 1, 2 weeks after DPC sensitization. Indicated treatment: therapeutic diphenylcyclopropenone sensitization with weekly scalp DPC. The source material was whole blood, sampled in connection with sensitization to the hapten diphenylcyclopropenone (DPC). The receptors here all came from a man between 18 and 29 years old with alopecia areata. Some clones in this sample may be carry-over from other donors' samples.

The chain carries TRBV11-2 and TRBJ2-1, with D perhaps TRBD2 (5 bases). V lost 2 bases, J lost 0 bases, and 20 bases lay in between. Germline V gives CDR1 SGHAT, CDR2 FQNNGV. This CDR3 spans 19 amino acids. DNA of the CDR3: TGTGCCAGCAGCTTACCCTTCGCCCGTTCGGGGAGCTCCTACAATGAGCAGTTCTTC. It codes for CASSLPFARSGSSYNEQFF.

This chain connects TRBV10-2 to TRBJ1-5; 7 bases line up with TRBD1. CDR1 and CDR2 (germline): WSHSY, SAAADI. This CDR3 has 14 residues. Germline trimming cut 7 bases from V and 5 bases from J; bases unmatched to any gene: 8. The CDR3, as DNA: TGCGCCAGCATGCCGGGACAGCAGTATCAGCCCCAGCATTTT. Its protein product is CASMPGQQYQPQHF.

The genes are TRBV18 and TRBJ2-3; 9 bases map to TRBD2. V lost 2 bases and J lost 5; bases outside the gene matches: 11. The CDR3 totals 17 residues. Looked up from germline, CDR1 is KGHSH and CDR2 is LQKENI. The CDR3 here is CASSPRIAGGRIDTQYF. CDR3 sequence (DNA): TGTGCCAGCTCACCAAGAATCGCGGGGGGGCGGATAGATACGCAGTATTTT.

The chain joins TRBV20-1 to TRBJ2-7; 9 bases line up with TRBD1. The J segment lost 0 bases and the V segment lost 1 base, leaving 1 base of the junction unmatched. Per the germline V gene, CDR1 is DFQATT and CDR2 is SNEGSKA (reference sequence). CDR3 length equals 14 residues. The CDR3 DNA reads as TGCAGTGCTAGAGGGGGACAGGGCTCCTACGAGCAGTACTTC. This sequence encodes CSARGGQGSYEQYF.

This clonotype has a handful of counts. The chain combines TRBV12-3 or TRBV12-4 with TRBJ2-5, with unresolved D. Trimming stripped 1 base from V and 7 bases from J, with 13 bases between. The CDR3 loop spans 14 amino acids. The CDR3 sequence is CASSLGGPGTTQYF. CDR3 bases: TGTGCCAGCAGTTTAGGAGGACCTGGAACGACCCAGTACTTC.

The sample holds a few counts of this clonotype. The chain has TRBV10-3 and TRBJ2-7; a possible D gene is TRBD1 (6 bases). V lost 4 bases and J 0 bases, leaving 10 bases between the germline ends. The CDR3 extends over 14 amino acids. Per germline, CDR1 ENHRY and CDR2 SYGVKD. The CDR3 is CAISARDISYEQYF. CDR3 nucleotide sequence: TGTGCCATCAGTGCTCGGGACATCTCCTACGAGCAGTACTTC.

This clonotype was detected a few times. V and J are TRBV20-1 and TRBJ1-5; D not certain. The ends were cut back, 0 bases at V and 2 bases at J, with 8 bases in the middle. Germline CDR1 and CDR2: DFQATT and SNEGSKA (reference sequence). CDR3 length: 14 residues. The CDR3 DNA reads TGCAGTGCTAGAGACAGCCTTGGCAATCAGCCCCAGCATTTT. Its protein is CSARDSLGNQPQHF.

Only a few counts were recorded for this clonotype. This chain connects TRBV20-1 to TRBJ1-6, with TRBD1 matching 9 bases. This CDR3 contains 14 residues. Germline CDR1 DFQATT, CDR2 SNEGSKA (reference sequence). The ends lost 4 bases at V and 7 bases at J; junction bases unmatched: 5. The CDR3 DNA sequence: TGCAGTGCTAACACCGGGACAGGGAATTCACCCCTCCACTTT. Residues: CSANTGTGNSPLHF.

The table lists this clonotype with a few counts. J is TRBJ2-7 and V is TRBV11-2; D gene ambiguous. Germline V gene sequence: CDR1 SGHAT, CDR2 FQNNGV. V lost 6 bases and J 3 bases, leaving 18 bases between the germline ends. The CDR3 consists of 15 residues. The CDR3 DNA reads TGTGCCAGCAGACTGACTGGAACGTCGGGCTACGAGCAGTACTTC. It translates to CASRLTGTSGYEQYF.

The V call is TRBV7-9, the J call TRBJ2-1, with D possibly being TRBD1 or TRBD2 (5 bases each). The CDR3 has 13 amino acids. V was clipped by 2 bases and J by 7 bases, with 9 bases between them. In germline, CDR1 is SEHNR, CDR2 FQNEAQ (reference sequence). The CDR3 bases are TGTGCCAGCAGCTTAATAGGGGAGAATGAGCAGTTCTTC. It specifies CASSLIGENEQFF. Supplemented by reference TRBV7-9 and TRBJ2-1, the full variable domain reads DTGVSQNPRHKITKRGQNVTFRCDPISEHNRLYWYRQTLGQGPEFLTYFQNEAQLEKSRLLSDRFSAERPKGSFSTLEIQRTEQGDSAMYLCASSLIGENEQFFGPGTRLTVL.

The chain recombines TRBV9 with TRBJ2-1; D is ambiguous. In germline, CDR1 is SGDLS, CDR2 YYNGEE. V was pared by 3 bases and J by 6 bases, with 16 bases between. The CDR3 covers 15 residues. The CDR3: CASSARPLVVNEQFF. As DNA, the CDR3 is TGTGCCAGCAGCGCCCGCCCCTTAGTGGTCAATGAGCAGTTCTTC.

There are many counts of this clonotype. The CDR3 DNA reads TGTGCCAGCAGTTACTCCCGCGAAAAACTGTTTTTT. Amino acids: CASSYSREKLFF. This rearrangement joins TRBV6-6 to TRBJ1-4; D unresolved. The CDR3 has 12 residues. Trimming shortened V by 0 bases and J by 8 bases, and 4 bases separated the two germline ends. In germline, CDR1 is MNHNY, CDR2 SVGAGI (reference sequence).